The clone carrying this T cell receptor (beta chain) was detected ten times or more. Antigen unknown. Researchers took RNA transcripts and amplified the TCR beta CDR3 regions from them. During a first-round RT-PCR of the TCR CDR3, the HTBI primer set was used. TCRdb independently ran MiXCR on the multiplex PCR reads; one entry per CDR3 protein. The data hold 500,000 to 600,000 distinct CDR3 sequences, with about 46% observed a single time. This sample stems from a study of T cells in Graves' hyperthyroidism and ophthalmopathy. CDR1 and CDR2 (germline): SQVTM, ANQGSEA. V dropped 4 bases and J dropped 1 base, with 10 bases sitting between them. The CDR3 runs 14 residues. Regarding the study as a whole: Blood also showed most of the thyroid clonotypes that were expanded above 0.001. The model anticipated ophthalmopathy a median approximately 6.5 months pre-onset.

Uncontrolled infection, other autoimmune disease, pregnancy or lactation barred patients from enrollment. Clinical symptoms, serum thyroxine, TRAb, thyroid ultrasound and orbital computed tomography established diagnosis. This TCR was recovered from an adult woman with Graves' disease, either hyperthyroidism or ophthalmopathy (not recorded which). The V gene is TRBV29-1, the J gene TRBJ2-2; D ambiguous. The sequencing sample was made of peripheral blood or thyroid tissue (not recorded which). This CDR3 is CSVGQSLNTGELFF. The CDR3 DNA follows: TGCAGCGTTGGGCAGAGTTTGAACACCGGGGAGCTGTTTTTT.